This T cell receptor beta chain was sequenced in a study of human T cells and chemical hapten exposure. Time point given: patch test 1, 2 weeks after DPC sensitization. The treatment was: therapeutic diphenylcyclopropenone sensitization with weekly scalp DPC. Whole blood that had not been fractionated was the source of extracted total RNA. Germline lookup yields CDR1 MNHEY and CDR2 SMNVEV (reference sequence). CDR3 length equals 17 residues. V was cut by 4 bases and J by 7 bases, with 26 bases left in between. The study, taken as a whole, reports: Sensitizing to DPC left TCRs with a frequency above 1 in 1000 unaltered. With alopecia, donors may have immune responses unlike healthy people's.

As to this clonotype: Antigen: not known.

TCRdb reprocessed the RACE reads with MiXCR, giving one entry per CDR3 protein. This sample has 80,000 to 100,000 distinct CDR3 sequences, with 9.5% to 15% found just once. The chain recombines TRBV27 with TRBJ2-7; the D gene could be TRBD1 or TRBD2 (5 bases each). The sample consisted of whole blood, taken in connection with sensitization to the hapten diphenylcyclopropenone (DPC). The clonotype was recovered from a woman aged 40 to 50 with alopecia areata. Some clones in this sample may be carry-over from other donors' samples. CDR3 sequence reads: CASSSLGVRGPSNEQYF. CDR3 bases: TGTGCCAGCAGTTCCCTGGGGGTTCGGGGCCCCTCGAATGAGCAGTACTTC.